Listed below are T cell receptor beta chains from one sample, sequenced in a study of PD-L1 blockade in urothelial cancer. Using immunoSEQ multiplex PCR, the repertoire was profiled, and TCRdb retains in-frame clones only, with some absent. The sample includes tens of thousands of clones, 84% of them seen just once. This material consisted of PBMCs, taken around atezolizumab (anti-PD-L1) treatment. Every receptor here comes from a man between 65 and 85 years old with urothelial cancer. CDR3s include the opening cysteine and the closing phenylalanine or tryptophan. A D gene is named only where the DNA matches it firmly. Clone size is stated in some rows and not others, as once, few, many or a class when expanded.

v_call	j_call	clone_size	d_call	cdr3_aa	cdr3_nt
TRBV30	TRBJ2-1	.	.	CAWSRDRYNEQFF	TGTGCCTGGAGCCGAGACAGATACAATGAGCAGTTCTTC
TRBV10-3	TRBJ1-3	.	TRBD1	CAGTVGSGNTIYF	TGTGCCGGGACAGTGGGCTCTGGAAACACCATATATTTT
TRBV7-8	TRBJ1-1	few	TRBD1	CASIWTGNVDTEAFF	TGTGCCAGCATATGGACAGGGAATGTGGACACTGAAGCTTTCTTT
TRBV4-1	TRBJ2-7	.	.	CASSQEDGGANQPYEQYF	TGCGCCAGCAGCCAAGAGGATGGGGGGGCGAATCAACCCTACGAGCAGTACTTC
TRBV7-8	TRBJ2-7	.	TRBD1	CASSLAWTGRIVYEQYF	TGTGCCAGCAGCTTAGCGTGGACAGGGAGGATCGTTTACGAGCAGTACTTC
TRBV23-1	TRBJ1-1	once	.	CASDTPGEKNTEAFF	TGCGCCAGCGATACTCCAGGGGAGAAGAACACTGAAGCTTTCTTT
TRBV30	TRBJ2-3	few	TRBD2	CACSGLAGSRDTQYF	TGTGCCTGCTCCGGACTAGCGGGATCGCGGGATACGCAGTATTTT
TRBV5-4	TRBJ2-3	.	TRBD1	CASSTNTGGFGDTQYF	TGTGCCAGCAGCACCAATACAGGGGGCTTTGGAGATACGCAGTATTTT
TRBV7-9	TRBJ2-2	.	TRBD2	CAVEGLPDTGELFF	TGTGCCGTCGAGGGACTACCGGACACCGGGGAGCTGTTTTTT
TRBV18	TRBJ2-1	.	.	CASSRLRDNEQFF	TGTGCCAGCTCACGACTGAGGGACAATGAGCAGTTCTTC
TRBV29-1	TRBJ2-2	.	.	CSVLDSRGTGELFF	TGCAGCGTTCTGGACTCGCGGGGCACCGGGGAGCTGTTTTTT
TRBV28	TRBJ2-3	.	TRBD1	CASSGGQGAPDTQYF	TGTGCCAGCAGTGGGGGACAGGGGGCCCCAGATACGCAGTATTTT
TRBV6-5	TRBJ2-7	.	TRBD1	CASSTRTGGAYEQYF	TGTGCCAGCAGTACCCGGACAGGGGGCGCGTACGAGCAGTACTTC
TRBV19	TRBJ1-5	.	.	CASSALADPSNQPQHF	TGTGCCAGTAGTGCCCTGGCAGATCCTAGCAATCAGCCCCAGCATTTT
TRBV5-4	TRBJ2-1	.	.	CASSKETTGPYNEQFF	TGTGCCAGCAGTAAGGAGACCACGGGTCCCTACAATGAGCAGTTCTTC
TRBV5-1	TRBJ2-7	.	TRBD1	CASSLRTGGSYEQYF	TGCGCCAGCAGCCTGCGGACAGGGGGGTCCTACGAGCAGTACTTC
TRBV28	TRBJ2-3	.	TRBD1	CATTPTGGRTDTQYF	TGTGCCACCACGCCTACAGGGGGCCGCACAGATACGCAGTATTTT
TRBV6-1	TRBJ2-1	.	.	CASSADEQFF	TGTGCCAGCAGTGCGGATGAGCAGTTCTTC
TRBV2	TRBJ2-1	.	TRBD2	CASTSGSPSRGEQFF	TGTGCCAGCACCAGCGGGAGTCCATCGCGGGGTGAGCAGTTCTTC
TRBV6-6	TRBJ2-3	few	TRBD2	CASSHRAGLVGDTQYF	TGTGCCAGCAGTCATAGGGCTGGACTAGTAGGCGATACGCAGTATTTT
TRBV11-2	TRBJ2-7	.	TRBD1	CASSLTGDSSYEQYF	TGTGCCAGCAGCCTAACAGGGGATAGCTCCTACGAGCAGTACTTC
TRBV7-9	TRBJ2-1	.	TRBD2	CASSLWGGGNEQFF	TGTGCCAGCAGCTTGTGGGGGGGAGGCAATGAGCAGTTCTTC
TRBV6-1	TRBJ2-2	.	TRBD2	CASTEAGEHGELFF	TGTGCCAGCACCGAAGCGGGAGAGCACGGGGAGCTGTTTTTT
TRBV30	TRBJ2-7	.	.	CAWGSRYEQYF	TGTGCCTGGGGGAGTCGATACGAGCAGTACTTC
TRBV7-3	TRBJ2-1	.	.	CASSLISNNEQFF	TGTGCCAGCAGCTTAATATCTAACAATGAGCAGTTCTTC
TRBV20-1	TRBJ2-7	few	.	CSASLYEQYF	TGCAGTGCTAGCTTGTACGAGCAGTACTTC
TRBV7-2	TRBJ2-5	.	.	CASSLATQETQYF	TGTGCCAGCAGCTTAGCTACACAAGAGACCCAGTACTTC
TRBV9	TRBJ1-2	.	TRBD1	CASSVGTGLGYTF	TGTGCCAGCAGCGTAGGGACAGGGCTTGGCTACACCTTC
TRBV5-4	TRBJ2-2	.	TRBD1	CASSLRAGGPGELFF	TGTGCCAGCAGCTTGAGGGCAGGGGGCCCCGGGGAGCTGTTTTTT
TRBV7-9	TRBJ1-6	.	.	CASSLPLVALHF	TGTGCCAGCAGCCTACCACTTGTAGCCCTCCACTTT
TRBV27	TRBJ1-1	.	TRBD1	CASSPRDSAMNTEAFF	TGTGCCAGCAGTCCTCGGGACAGCGCCATGAACACTGAAGCTTTCTTT
TRBV6-5	TRBJ1-4	few	.	CASSYGGLANEKLFF	TGTGCCAGCAGTTACGGGGGCCTGGCTAATGAAAAACTGTTTTTT
TRBV2	TRBJ1-1	.	.	CASTRGNTEAFF	TGTGCCAGCACTAGGGGAAACACTGAAGCTTTCTTT
TRBV27	TRBJ1-2	.	.	CASSSVTNYGYTF	TGTGCCAGCAGTTCCGTTACTAACTATGGCTACACCTTC
TRBV6-4	TRBJ2-1	.	TRBD2	CASSEGLEMYEQFF	TGTGCCAGCAGTGAGGGACTAGAGATGTATGAGCAGTTCTTC
TRBV5-6	TRBJ1-3	.	.	CASSLGQAGNTIYF	TGTGCCAGCAGCTTGGGGCAGGCTGGAAACACCATATATTTT
TRBV12-5	TRBJ1-5	.	.	CASGQGTRTGTQPQHF	TGTGCTAGTGGCCAAGGTACCCGTACAGGGACCCAGCCCCAGCATTTT
TRBV7-8	TRBJ1-2	.	TRBD1	CASGNIVGTGGIYGYTF	TGTGCCAGCGGAAACATTGTGGGGACAGGGGGCATTTATGGCTACACCTTC
TRBV5-1	TRBJ1-1	.	.	CASSSGWFVRGNTEAFF	TGCGCCAGCAGCTCGGGATGGTTCGTGAGAGGGAACACTGAAGCTTTCTTT
TRBV6-5	TRBJ2-2	.	TRBD2	CASRLAGGVTGELFF	TGTGCCAGCAGACTAGCGGGAGGAGTCACCGGGGAGCTGTTTTTT
TRBV28	TRBJ1-2	.	TRBD1	CASSLGQGGHGYTF	TGTGCCAGCAGTTTGGGACAGGGTGGTCATGGCTACACCTTC
TRBV4-2	TRBJ1-1	.	.	CASSQVTTEAFF	TGTGCCAGCAGCCAAGTAACAACTGAAGCTTTCTTT